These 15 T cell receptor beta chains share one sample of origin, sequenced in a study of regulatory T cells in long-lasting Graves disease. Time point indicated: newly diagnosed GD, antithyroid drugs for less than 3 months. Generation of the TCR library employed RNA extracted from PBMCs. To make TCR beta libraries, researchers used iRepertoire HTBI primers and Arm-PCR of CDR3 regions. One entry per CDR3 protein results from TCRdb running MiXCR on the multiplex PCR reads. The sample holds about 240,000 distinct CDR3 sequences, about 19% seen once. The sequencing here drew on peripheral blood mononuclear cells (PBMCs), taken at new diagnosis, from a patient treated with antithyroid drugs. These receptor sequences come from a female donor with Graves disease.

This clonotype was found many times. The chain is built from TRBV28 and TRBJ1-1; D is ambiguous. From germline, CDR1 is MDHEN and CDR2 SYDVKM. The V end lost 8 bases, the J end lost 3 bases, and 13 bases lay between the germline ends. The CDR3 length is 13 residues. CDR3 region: CASRPPGDTEAFF. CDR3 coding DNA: TGTGCCAGCCGCCCCCCCGGGGACACTGAAGCTTTCTTT.

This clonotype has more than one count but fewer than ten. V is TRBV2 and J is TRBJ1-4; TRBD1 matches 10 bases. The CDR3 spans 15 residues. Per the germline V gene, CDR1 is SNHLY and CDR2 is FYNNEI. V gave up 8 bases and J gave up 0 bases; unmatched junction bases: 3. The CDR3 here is CASWDRGTTNEKLFF. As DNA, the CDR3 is TGTGCCAGCTGGGACAGGGGCACAACTAATGAAAAACTGTTTTTT.

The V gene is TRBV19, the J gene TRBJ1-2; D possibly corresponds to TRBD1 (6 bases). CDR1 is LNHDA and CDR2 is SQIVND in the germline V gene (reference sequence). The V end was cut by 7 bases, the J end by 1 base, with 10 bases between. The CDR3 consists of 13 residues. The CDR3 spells CASIGGHNYGYTF. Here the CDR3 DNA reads TGTGCCAGTATCGGGGGGCATAACTATGGCTACACCTTC.

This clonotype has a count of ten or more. The DNA for the CDR3 is TGTGCCAGCAGGGGGACGACTAACACCGGGGAGCTGTTTTTT. This encodes CASRGTTNTGELFF. The chain joins TRBV3-1 to TRBJ2-2, with D tentatively TRBD1 or TRBD2 (5 bases each). Germline V gene sequence: CDR1 LGHDT, CDR2 YNNKEL (reference sequence). With 6 bases removed from V and 2 bases from J, the gap between germline ends came to 10 bases. The CDR3 runs to 14 residues.

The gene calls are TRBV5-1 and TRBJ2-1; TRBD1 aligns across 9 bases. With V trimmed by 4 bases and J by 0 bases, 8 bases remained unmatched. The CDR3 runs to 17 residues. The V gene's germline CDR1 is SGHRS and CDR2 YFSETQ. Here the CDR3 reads CASSQEQGASSYNEQFF. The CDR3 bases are TGCGCCAGCAGCCAAGAACAGGGGGCGAGCTCCTACAATGAGCAGTTCTTC.

CDR3 region: CASSRKGDNSPLHF. The CDR3 DNA sequence: TGTGCCAGCAGCCGGAAGGGGGATAATTCACCCCTCCACTTT. The chain joins TRBV4-2 to TRBJ1-6; D may be TRBD1 (6 bases). CDR3 length equals 14 residues. V was clipped by 4 bases and J by 5 bases, with 9 bases between them. The germline V gene encodes CDR1 LGHNA and CDR2 YNFKEQ.

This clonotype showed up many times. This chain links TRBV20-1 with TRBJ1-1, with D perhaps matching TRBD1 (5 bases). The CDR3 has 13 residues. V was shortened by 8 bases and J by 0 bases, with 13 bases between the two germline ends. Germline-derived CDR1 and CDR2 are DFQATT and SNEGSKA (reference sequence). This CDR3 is CSPPTDMNTEAFF. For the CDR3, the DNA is TGCAGTCCACCGACAGACATGAACACTGAAGCTTTCTTT.

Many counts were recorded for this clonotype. In nucleotides, the CDR3 is TGTGCCATCAGTAAGACAGGGGGCACTGAAGCTTTCTTT. Its translation: CAISKTGGTEAFF. The chain links TRBV10-3 to TRBJ1-1; 9 bases match TRBD1. CDR1 is ENHRY and CDR2 is SYGVKD in the germline V gene. Trimming cost V 5 bases and J 4 bases; bases outside gene matches: 2. CDR3 size: 13 residues.

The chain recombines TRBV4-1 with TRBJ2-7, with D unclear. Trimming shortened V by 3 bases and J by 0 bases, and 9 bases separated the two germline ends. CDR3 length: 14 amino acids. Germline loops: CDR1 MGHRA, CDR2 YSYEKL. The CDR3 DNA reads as TGCGCCAGCAGCCAGGACGGATACTCCTACGAGCAGTACTTC. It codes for CASSQDGYSYEQYF.

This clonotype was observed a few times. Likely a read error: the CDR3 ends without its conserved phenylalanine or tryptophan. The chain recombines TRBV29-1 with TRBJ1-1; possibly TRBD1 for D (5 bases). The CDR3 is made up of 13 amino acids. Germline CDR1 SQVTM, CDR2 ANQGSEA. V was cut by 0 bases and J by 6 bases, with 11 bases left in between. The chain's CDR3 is CSVEDTGVAEAFL. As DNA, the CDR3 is TGCAGCGTTGAAGATACGGGGGTGGCTGAAGCTTTCCTT.

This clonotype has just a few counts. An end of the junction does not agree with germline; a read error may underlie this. In nucleotides, the CDR3 is TGTGCCAGCAGCTTTGAGGGGCCGGGGAGCAGTCAGCCCCAGCATTTT. The encoded protein is CASSFEGPGSSQPQHF. The chain joins TRBV5-5 to TRBJ1-5; D perhaps matches TRBD1 (5 bases). CDR1 is SGHKS and CDR2 is YYEKEE in the germline V gene (reference sequence). This CDR3 is 16 amino acids long.

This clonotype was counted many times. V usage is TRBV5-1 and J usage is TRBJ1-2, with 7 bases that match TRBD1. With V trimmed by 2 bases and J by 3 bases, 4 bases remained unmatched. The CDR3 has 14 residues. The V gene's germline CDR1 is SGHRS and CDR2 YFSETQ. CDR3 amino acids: CASSFKGADYGYTF. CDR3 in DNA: TGCGCCAGCAGCTTTAAGGGGGCGGACTATGGCTACACCTTC.

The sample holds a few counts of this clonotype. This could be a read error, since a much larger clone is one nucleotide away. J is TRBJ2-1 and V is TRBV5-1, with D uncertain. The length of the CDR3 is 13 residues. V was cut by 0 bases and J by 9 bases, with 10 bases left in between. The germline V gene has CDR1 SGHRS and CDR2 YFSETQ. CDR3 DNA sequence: TGCGCCAGCAGCTTGGTGATACACAGTGAGCAGTTCTTC. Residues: CASSLVIHSEQFF.

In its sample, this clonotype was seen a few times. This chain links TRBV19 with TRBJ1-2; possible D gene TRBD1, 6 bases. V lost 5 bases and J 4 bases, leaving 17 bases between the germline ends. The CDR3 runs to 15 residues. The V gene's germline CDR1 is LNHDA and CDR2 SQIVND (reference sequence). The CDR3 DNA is TGTGCCAGTAGTCCCGACCGGGGGGGCCCCTATGGCTACACCTTC. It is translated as CASSPDRGGPYGYTF.

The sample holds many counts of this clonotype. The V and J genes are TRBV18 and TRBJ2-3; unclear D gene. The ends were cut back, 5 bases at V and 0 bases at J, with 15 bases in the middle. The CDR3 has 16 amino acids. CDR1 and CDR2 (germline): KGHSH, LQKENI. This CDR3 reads CASSTDVATSTDTQYF. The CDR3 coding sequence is TGTGCCAGCTCAACAGACGTTGCCACTAGCACAGATACGCAGTATTTT.